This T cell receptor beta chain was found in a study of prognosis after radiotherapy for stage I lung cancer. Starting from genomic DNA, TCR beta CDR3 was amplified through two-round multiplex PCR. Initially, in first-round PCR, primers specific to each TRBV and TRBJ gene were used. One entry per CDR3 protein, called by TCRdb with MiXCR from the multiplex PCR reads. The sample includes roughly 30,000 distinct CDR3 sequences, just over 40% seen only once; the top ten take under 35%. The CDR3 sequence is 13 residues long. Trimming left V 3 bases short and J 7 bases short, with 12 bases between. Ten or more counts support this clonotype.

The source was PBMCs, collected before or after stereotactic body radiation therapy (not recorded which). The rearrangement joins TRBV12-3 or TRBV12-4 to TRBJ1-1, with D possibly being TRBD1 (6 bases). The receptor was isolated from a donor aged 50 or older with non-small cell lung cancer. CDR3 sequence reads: CASSFSGVNEAFF. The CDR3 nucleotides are TGTGCCAGCAGTTTTTCAGGGGTCAATGAAGCTTTCTTT.